A selection of T cell receptor beta chains follows, all from one sample in a study of technical replicates of blood from several donors. Repertoires were generated with immunoSEQ multiplex PCR, while TCRdb's copy carries only in-frame clones and drops some. Here the sample spans some 94,000 clones, 95% to 97% being singletons. Sequencing was performed on T cells isolated from PBMCs. These receptors originate from a human donor in good health. Each CDR3 is given with its conserved first and last residue. D genes are given only for firm matches. The size field is filled for only some rows; it gives once, few, many or a size class.

NA	once	TRBV25-1	TRBJ2-1	CASSERHGEQFF	TGTGCCAGCAGTGAACGGCACGGGGAGCAGTTCTTC
TRBD1	NA	TRBV7-3	TRBJ2-2	CASSLFTGGTGELFF	TGTGCCAGCAGCTTATTTACAGGGGGCACCGGGGAGCTGTTTTTT
NA	NA	TRBV7-2	TRBJ2-7	CASSLGGRILRVYEQYF	TGTGCCAGCAGCTTAGGAGGGAGAATCTTACGGGTATACGAGCAGTACTTC
NA	NA	TRBV27	TRBJ2-3	CASSPSRGDTQYF	TGTGCCAGCAGCCCAAGTCGGGGAGATACGCAGTATTTT
NA	NA	TRBV23-1	TRBJ2-1	CASSLGQNSGNEQFF	TGCGCCAGCAGTCTCGGTCAGAACTCAGGCAATGAGCAGTTCTTC
NA	NA	TRBV5-4	TRBJ2-1	CASSPGVLGSTWSEQFF	TGTGCCAGCAGCCCGGGCGTACTGGGGAGCACCTGGAGTGAGCAGTTCTTC
TRBD1	NA	TRBV2	TRBJ1-5	CASSDLTGVNQPQHF	TGTGCCAGCAGTGACCTGACAGGGGTCAATCAGCCCCAGCATTTT
NA	NA	TRBV7-3	TRBJ2-3	CASSLGLSTDTQYF	TGTGCCAGCAGCTTGGGACTTAGCACAGATACGCAGTATTTT
NA	NA	TRBV29-1	TRBJ2-1	CSALAGNEQFF	TGCAGCGCCCTTGCGGGGAATGAGCAGTTCTTC
TRBD1	NA	TRBV9	TRBJ2-4	CASSETGGAAKNIQYF	TGTGCCAGCAGCGAGACAGGGGGCGCGGCCAAAAACATTCAGTACTTC
NA	NA	TRBV18	TRBJ1-4	CASSLIAANEKLFF	TGTGCCAGCTCACTCATTGCGGCTAATGAAAAACTGTTTTTT
TRBD1	NA	TRBV18	TRBJ1-4	CASSPDRATNEKLFF	TGTGCCAGCTCACCAGACAGGGCAACTAATGAAAAACTGTTTTTT
TRBD2	NA	TRBV4-2	TRBJ2-1	CASSQGPREYNEQFF	TGTGCCAGCAGCCAAGGACCGCGGGAGTATAATGAGCAGTTCTTC
NA	NA	TRBV9	TRBJ1-1	CASSVGTMNTEAFF	TGTGCCAGCAGCGTAGGTACAATGAACACTGAAGCTTTCTTT
TRBD1	NA	TRBV15	TRBJ2-7	CATSSRLTGSEQYF	TGTGCCACCAGCAGTAGATTGACAGGGAGCGAGCAGTACTTC
NA	NA	TRBV20-1	TRBJ1-4	CSASFDEKLFF	TGCAGTGCTTCCTTTGATGAAAAACTGTTTTTT
NA	once	TRBV18	TRBJ1-2	CASSPSTDPNYGYTF	TGTGCCAGCTCACCATCGACAGATCCTAACTATGGCTACACCTTC
NA	NA	TRBV7-8	TRBJ1-1	CASSRGGTEAFF	TGTGCCAGCAGCCGTGGGGGGACTGAAGCTTTCTTT
NA	NA	TRBV5-1	TRBJ2-7	CASSLNPTGSYEQYF	TGCGCCAGCAGCCTCAATCCTACAGGCTCCTACGAGCAGTACTTC
NA	NA	TRBV7-2	TRBJ2-6	CASRLGVLGANVLTF	TGTGCCAGCAGACTAGGTGTTCTAGGGGCCAACGTCCTGACTTTC
NA	NA	TRBV7-2	TRBJ2-5	CASTLVWLSGTETQYF	TGTGCCAGCACTTTAGTTTGGTTATCGGGTACAGAGACCCAGTACTTC
NA	NA	TRBV7-3	TRBJ2-7	CASSLTVNYEQYF	TGTGCCAGCAGCTTAACTGTAAACTACGAGCAGTACTTC
NA	NA	TRBV7-9	TRBJ1-1	CASGWVGATEAFF	TGTGCCAGCGGCTGGGTTGGAGCCACTGAAGCTTTCTTT
NA	NA	TRBV5-5	TRBJ1-1	CASSLEDPREKTEAFF	TGTGCCAGCAGCTTGGAAGATCCACGAGAAAAAACTGAAGCTTTCTTT
TRBD2	NA	TRBV19	TRBJ2-3	CASSIRGSTSTDTQYF	TGTGCCAGTAGTATACGCGGGAGCACCTCCACAGATACGCAGTATTTT
TRBD1	NA	TRBV6-1	TRBJ2-7	CASGGTGAYEQYF	TGTGCCAGCGGTGGGACAGGGGCCTACGAGCAGTACTTC
NA	NA	TRBV2	TRBJ2-5	CASGLFSGGHRNQETQYF	TGTGCCAGCGGATTATTTTCGGGGGGACATCGAAACCAAGAGACCCAGTACTTC
NA	NA	TRBV27	TRBJ2-7	CASSFSAFYEQYF	TGTGCCAGCAGTTTCTCTGCGTTCTACGAGCAGTACTTC
NA	NA	TRBV7-9	TRBJ1-1	CASNGKNTEAFF	TGTGCCAGCAACGGGAAGAACACTGAAGCTTTCTTT
TRBD1	NA	TRBV27	TRBJ2-5	CASSTGTGGRETQYF	TGTGCCAGCAGTACCGGGACAGGGGGCCGGGAGACCCAGTACTTC
TRBD2	NA	TRBV7-2	TRBJ2-7	CASSAILAGLYEQYF	TGTGCCAGCAGCGCCATACTAGCGGGGCTCTACGAGCAGTACTTC
NA	NA	TRBV5-6	TRBJ1-6	CASSLLNSPLHF	TGTGCCAGCAGCTTACTAAATTCACCCCTCCACTTT
NA	NA	TRBV19	TRBJ1-5	CASSISGNQPQHF	TGTGCCAGTAGTATATCCGGGAATCAGCCCCAGCATTTT
TRBD1	NA	TRBV27	TRBJ1-2	CASSLSPLGQPYGYTF	TGTGCCAGCAGTTTATCCCCTCTGGGACAGCCCTATGGCTACACCTTC
NA	few	TRBV5-6	TRBJ1-1	CASSLMGATEAFF	TGTGCCAGCAGCTTGATGGGGGCCACTGAAGCTTTCTTT
NA	once	TRBV7-7	TRBJ2-1	CASSLGGTGYNEQFF	TGTGCCAGCAGCTTAGGGGGCACAGGCTACAATGAGCAGTTCTTC
NA	NA	TRBV19	TRBJ2-1	CASSMGGEQFF	TGTGCCAGTAGTATGGGGGGTGAGCAGTTCTTC
TRBD2	once	TRBV4-2	TRBJ2-7	CASSQGSSGGSSYEQYF	TGTGCCAGCAGCCAAGGGTCTAGCGGGGGAAGCTCCTACGAGCAGTACTTC
NA	NA	TRBV6-5	TRBJ2-3	CASGGSFLTDTQYF	TGTGCCAGCGGAGGGTCTTTCCTCACAGATACGCAGTATTTT
NA	NA	TRBV25-1	TRBJ1-1	CASMGGTEAFF	TGTGCCAGCATGGGAGGTACTGAAGCTTTCTTT
NA	NA	TRBV11-3	TRBJ1-1	CASSLSGRGAEAFF	TGTGCCAGCAGCCTCTCAGGACGCGGGGCTGAAGCTTTCTTT
TRBD1	NA	TRBV5-1	TRBJ2-7	CASSLTGTGFHYEQYF	TGCGCCAGCAGCTTAACCGGGACAGGGTTCCACTACGAGCAGTACTTC
NA	NA	TRBV15	TRBJ2-3	CATSRGPDTQYF	TGTGCCACCAGCAGAGGTCCGGATACGCAGTATTTT
NA	NA	TRBV7-2	TRBJ2-3	CASSLRSGVIDTQYF	TGTGCCAGCAGCTTAAGGTCGGGAGTGATAGATACGCAGTATTTT
TRBD1	NA	TRBV25-1	TRBJ2-7	CASKGQVPYEQYF	TGTGCCAGCAAGGGACAGGTTCCCTACGAGCAGTACTTC
TRBD2	NA	TRBV4-2	TRBJ2-5	CASSQDGAGEETQYF	TGTGCCAGCAGCCAAGATGGGGCGGGAGAAGAGACCCAGTACTTC
TRBD2	NA	TRBV6-5	TRBJ2-1	CASGRASYNEQFF	TGTGCCAGCGGGAGGGCTTCCTACAATGAGCAGTTCTTC
NA	once	TRBV18	TRBJ1-1	CASSLGDLGPTEAFF	TGTGCCAGCTCACTGGGGGACTTGGGACCCACTGAAGCTTTCTTT
TRBD2	NA	TRBV5-1	TRBJ2-5	CASSFTSGTAWETQYF	TGCGCCAGCAGCTTTACTAGCGGGACCGCGTGGGAGACCCAGTACTTC
TRBD1	NA	TRBV29-1	TRBJ1-2	CSVAGTAYGYTF	TGCAGCGTCGCTGGGACAGCTTATGGCTACACCTTC
TRBD2	NA	TRBV7-9	TRBJ2-1	CASSSGLASSGHSEQFF	TGTGCCAGCAGCTCGGGACTAGCGTCGAGTGGACACAGTGAGCAGTTCTTC
NA	NA	TRBV23-1	TRBJ2-1	CASSWAGEYNEQFF	TGCGCCAGCAGTTGGGCAGGGGAATACAATGAGCAGTTCTTC
TRBD1	NA	TRBV28	TRBJ1-5	CASQVTGGNQPQHF	TGTGCCAGTCAAGTGACAGGGGGCAATCAGCCCCAGCATTTT
NA	NA	TRBV13	TRBJ2-1	CASTLVFLHEQFF	TGTGCCAGCACTTTAGTCTTCCTTCATGAGCAGTTCTTC
NA	NA	TRBV28	TRBJ1-1	CASSLGEAKAFF	TGTGCCAGCAGTTTAGGGGAGGCAAAAGCTTTCTTT